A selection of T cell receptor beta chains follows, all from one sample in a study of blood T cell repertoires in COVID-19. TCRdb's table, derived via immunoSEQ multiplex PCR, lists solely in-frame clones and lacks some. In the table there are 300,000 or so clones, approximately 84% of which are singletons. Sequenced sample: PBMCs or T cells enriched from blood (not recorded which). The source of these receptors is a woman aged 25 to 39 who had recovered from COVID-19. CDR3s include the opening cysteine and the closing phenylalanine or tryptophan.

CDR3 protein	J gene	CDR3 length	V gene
CAWSVNREETQYF	TRBJ2-5	13	TRBV30
CAISPGQGYGYTF	TRBJ1-2	13	TRBV28
CASSYLRGQETQYF	TRBJ2-5	14	TRBV6-2/TRBV6-3
CATSDFGSGETSNYGYTF	TRBJ1-2	18	TRBV24-1
CASSVDGRGTGELFF	TRBJ2-2	15	TRBV7-8
CASSWAGVHGNTIYF	TRBJ1-3	15	TRBV7-9
CASSQTMVEKLFF	TRBJ1-4	13	TRBV3-1/TRBV3-2
CASTSQGGTEAFF	TRBJ1-1	13	TRBV19
CASSGSRGPTDTQYF	TRBJ2-3	15	TRBV5-6
CAWSGNVNTEAFF	TRBJ1-1	13	TRBV30
CASRPIRASGGGNYNEQFF	TRBJ2-1	19	TRBV6-9
CASSFHSQETQYF	TRBJ2-5	13	TRBV7-9
CAWSPTVLSSYNSPLHF	TRBJ1-6	17	TRBV30
CASSWGQNYGYTF	TRBJ1-2	13	TRBV27
CASSFIQGYEQYF	TRBJ2-7	13	TRBV5-1
CATAGGPGNEQFF	TRBJ2-1	13	TRBV7-2
CASSQKPGTPSYEQYF	TRBJ2-7	16	TRBV4-3
CASRTGLSTGELFF	TRBJ2-2	14	TRBV6-5
CASSLTGGGYTF	TRBJ1-2	12	TRBV19
CASSTKLAGEYNEQFF	TRBJ2-1	16	TRBV18
CASSLSGGLRAYEQYF	TRBJ2-7	16	TRBV28
CATSGSGGAIGELFF	TRBJ2-2	15	TRBV24-1
CASSPSAGYSPLHF	TRBJ1-6	14	TRBV18
CAIKPTGLAGRDTQYF	TRBJ2-3	16	TRBV10-3
CASSLDARGFTDTQYF	TRBJ2-3	16	TRBV7-8
CSASVTGGSYGYTF	TRBJ1-2	14	TRBV20-1
CASTNGSLTGGYEQYF	TRBJ2-7	16	TRBV19
CSVDFQGVGQYF	TRBJ2-7	12	TRBV29-1
CASSPRRGADYEQYF	TRBJ2-7	15	TRBV11-2
CASSFGDRTYNSPLHF	TRBJ1-6	16	TRBV5-1
CASSGQGFLDGYTF	TRBJ1-2	14	TRBV2
CASSLRTGNTEAFF	TRBJ1-1	14	TRBV28
CASSFRQSSYEQYF	TRBJ2-7	14	TRBV6-2/TRBV6-3
CSVERVAGGPDTQYF	TRBJ2-3	15	TRBV29-1
CASSPGGLNSPLHF	TRBJ1-6	14	TRBV28
CASSQDRSRGGYNTDTQYF	TRBJ2-3	19	TRBV14
CASSPRPVGGTDTQYF	TRBJ2-3	16	TRBV3-1/TRBV3-2
CARTTGLDCYNEQFF	TRBJ2-1	15	TRBV6-5
CASSQTGSKLFF	TRBJ1-4	12	TRBV6-6
CASSSGLDGADTQYF	TRBJ2-3	15	TRBV28
CAWKETGGRWPLHF	TRBJ1-6	14	TRBV30
CASSPGQGAFEKLFF	TRBJ1-4	15	TRBV6-5
CAWRRRGGVYTQYF	TRBJ2-3	14	TRBV30
CATSREGRVGAEAFF	TRBJ1-1	15	TRBV15
CASSLTGTNSGNTIYF	TRBJ1-3	16	TRBV7-2
CASSPLHRGANSPLHF	TRBJ1-6	16	TRBV11-2
CASSPRSIYGYTF	TRBJ1-2	13	TRBV5-1
CASSQTGYYGYTF	TRBJ1-2	13	TRBV12-3/TRBV12-4
CARRGPGGGGYNEQFF	TRBJ2-1	16	TRBV9